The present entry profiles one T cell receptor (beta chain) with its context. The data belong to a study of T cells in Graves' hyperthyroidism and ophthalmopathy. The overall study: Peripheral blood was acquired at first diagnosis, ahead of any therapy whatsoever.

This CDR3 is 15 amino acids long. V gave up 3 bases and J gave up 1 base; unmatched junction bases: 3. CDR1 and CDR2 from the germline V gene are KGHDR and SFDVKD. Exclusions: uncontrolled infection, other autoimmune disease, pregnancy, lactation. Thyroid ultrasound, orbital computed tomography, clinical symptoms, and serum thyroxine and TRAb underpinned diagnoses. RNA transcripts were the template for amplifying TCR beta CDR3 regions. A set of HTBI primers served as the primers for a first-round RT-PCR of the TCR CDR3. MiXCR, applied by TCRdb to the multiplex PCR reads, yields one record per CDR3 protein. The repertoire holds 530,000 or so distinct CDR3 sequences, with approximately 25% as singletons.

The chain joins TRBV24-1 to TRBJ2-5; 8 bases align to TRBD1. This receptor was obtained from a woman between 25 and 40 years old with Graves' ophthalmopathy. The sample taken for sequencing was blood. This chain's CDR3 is CATSDAGGPQETQYF. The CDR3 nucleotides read TGTGCCACCAGTGATGCAGGGGGCCCCCAAGAGACCCAGTACTTC.